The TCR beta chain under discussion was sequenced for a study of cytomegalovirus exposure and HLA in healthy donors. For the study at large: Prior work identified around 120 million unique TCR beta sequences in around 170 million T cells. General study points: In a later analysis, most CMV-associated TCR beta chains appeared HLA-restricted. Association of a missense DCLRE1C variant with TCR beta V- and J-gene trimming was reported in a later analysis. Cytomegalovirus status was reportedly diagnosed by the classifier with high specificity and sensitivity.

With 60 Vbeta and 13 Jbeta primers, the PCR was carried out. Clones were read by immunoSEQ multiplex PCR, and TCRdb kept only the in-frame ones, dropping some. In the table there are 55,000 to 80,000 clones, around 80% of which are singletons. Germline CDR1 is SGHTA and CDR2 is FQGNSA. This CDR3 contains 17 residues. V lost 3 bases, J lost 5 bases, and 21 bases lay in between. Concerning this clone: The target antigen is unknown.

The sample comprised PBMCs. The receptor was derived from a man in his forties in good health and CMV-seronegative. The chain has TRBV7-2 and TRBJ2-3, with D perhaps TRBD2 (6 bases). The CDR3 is CASSLTRIAGPLDTQYF. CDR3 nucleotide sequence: TGTGCCAGCAGCTTGACGAGGATCGCGGGACCGCTAGATACGCAGTATTTT.